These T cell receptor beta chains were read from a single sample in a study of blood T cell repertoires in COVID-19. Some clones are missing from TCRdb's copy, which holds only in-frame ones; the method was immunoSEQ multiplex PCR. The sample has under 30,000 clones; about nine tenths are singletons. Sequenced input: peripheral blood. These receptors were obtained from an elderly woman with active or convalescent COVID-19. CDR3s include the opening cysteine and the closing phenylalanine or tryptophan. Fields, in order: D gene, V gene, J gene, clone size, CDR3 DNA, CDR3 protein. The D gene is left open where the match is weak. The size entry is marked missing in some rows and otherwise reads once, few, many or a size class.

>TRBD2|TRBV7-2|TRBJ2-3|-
TGTGCCAGCAGCTTTAGCGGGGGGGCAGATACGCAGTATTTT
CASSFSGGADTQYF
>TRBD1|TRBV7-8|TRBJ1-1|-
TGTGCCAGCAGCTCTCCGGACAGGGGAGCTGAAGCTTTCTTT
CASSSPDRGAEAFF
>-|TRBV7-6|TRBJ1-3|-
TGTGCCAGCAGCCTCGAAGCGGGACGCAACTCTGGAAACACCATATATTTT
CASSLEAGRNSGNTIYF
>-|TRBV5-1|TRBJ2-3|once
TGCGCCAGCAGCTGGGGGGTTAGGTTTGTCATCACAGATACGCAGTATTTT
CASSWGVRFVITDTQYF
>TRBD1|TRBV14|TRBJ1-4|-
TGTGCCAGCAGCCAAGATTATGGCGGACAGGGTGGTGAAAAACTGTTTTTT
CASSQDYGGQGGEKLFF
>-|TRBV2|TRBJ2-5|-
TGTGCCAGCAGTGAAACGGGCGGGAAGGGGACCCAGTACTTC
CASSETGGKGTQYF
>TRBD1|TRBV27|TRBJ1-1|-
TGTGCCAGCAGTCCCACTAAACAGGGGACCTACACTGAAGCTTTCTTT
CASSPTKQGTYTEAFF
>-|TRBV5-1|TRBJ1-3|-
TGCGCCAGCAGCTCCTCGACAGTACTCTCTGGAAACACCATATATTTT
CASSSSTVLSGNTIYF
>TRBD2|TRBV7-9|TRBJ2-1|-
TGTGCCAGCAGTTATCTAGCGGACAACTACAATGAGCAGTTCTTC
CASSYLADNYNEQFF
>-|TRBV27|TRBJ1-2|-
TGTGCCAGCAGTCCCAACGGTCTGAACTATGGCTACACCTTC
CASSPNGLNYGYTF
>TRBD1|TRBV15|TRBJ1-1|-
TGTGCCACCACCCTCCGACAGGGGTCCACTGAAGCTTTCTTT
CATTLRQGSTEAFF